This is a list of T cell receptor beta chains from one sample in a study of radiation and T cells in renal cell carcinoma. Clones were read by immunoSEQ multiplex PCR, and TCRdb kept only the in-frame ones, dropping some. In the table there are about 60,000 clones, just over 75% of which are singletons. The sequencing here drew on blood, taken from a patient whose treatment included radiotherapy and nephrectomy. These receptors came from a man in his sixties with renal cell carcinoma. Each CDR3 is given with its conserved first and last residue. The D gene is left open where the match is weak. Clone size is stated in some rows and not others, as once, few, many or a class when expanded.

NA | TRBJ1-1 | TRBV30 | TRBD1 | CAWSGDRGHTEAFF | TGTGCCTGGAGTGGGGACAGGGGGCACACTGAAGCTTTCTTT
NA | TRBJ2-5 | TRBV30 | NA | CAWSVGLQTQETQYF | TGTGCCTGGAGTGTAGGGCTACAGACCCAAGAGACCCAGTACTTC
NA | TRBJ2-1 | TRBV4-1 | NA | CASSQVRRGISRNNEQFF | TGCGCCAGCAGCCAAGTACGTCGCGGGATCTCCCGGAACAATGAGCAGTTCTTC
once | TRBJ1-1 | TRBV19 | NA | CASSGTLWTEAFF | TGTGCCAGTAGTGGGACATTATGGACTGAAGCTTTCTTT
NA | TRBJ2-3 | TRBV7-2 | NA | CASRNAGPFSVDTQYF | TGTGCCAGCAGGAACGCTGGTCCCTTTTCTGTGGATACGCAGTATTTT
once | TRBJ1-5 | TRBV6-1 | TRBD1 | CASRRGQAGNQPQHF | TGTGCCAGCAGGCGTGGACAGGCCGGCAATCAGCCCCAGCATTTT
NA | TRBJ2-5 | TRBV4-2 | NA | CASSPTPGYQETQYF | TGTGCCAGCAGCCCGACCCCCGGGTACCAAGAGACCCAGTACTTC
NA | TRBJ2-3 | TRBV11-3 | NA | CASSNGLLTDTQYF | TGTGCCAGCAGTAATGGACTACTCACAGATACGCAGTATTTT
NA | TRBJ1-5 | TRBV5-5 | TRBD1 | CASSLSGTGLSSNQPQHF | TGTGCCAGCAGCTTGTCCGGGACAGGGTTATCTAGCAATCAGCCCCAGCATTTT
NA | TRBJ2-5 | TRBV28 | NA | CASNPVGPQETQYF | TGTGCCAGCAACCCGGTAGGCCCCCAAGAGACCCAGTACTTC
NA | TRBJ1-2 | TRBV4-3 | NA | CASSPSQGNNYGYTF | TGCGCCAGCAGCCCATCCCAGGGGAACAACTATGGCTACACCTTC
NA | TRBJ1-3 | TRBV10-3 | NA | CASGGTTGNTIYF | TGTGCCAGCGGCGGGACAACCGGAAACACCATATATTTT